This passage covers 7 T cell receptor beta chains from one sample sequenced in a study of T cells in women clearing cervical HPV infection. Here immunoSEQ multiplex PCR was the method, and the copy in TCRdb shows in-frame clones only, minus some. The listing records fewer than 35,000 clones. The sequenced material came from blood buffy coat. All receptors derive from a woman between 18 and 70 years old with a cervical HPV16 infection that either progressed to CIN3+ or cleared (not recorded which).

Here the CDR3 reads CASTQNGGGSYNEQFF. The CDR3 DNA, read in part, is TGCGCCAGCACCCAAAATGGGGGGGGCTCCTACAATGAG. This chain connects TRBV5-1 to TRBJ2-1; 7 positions agree with TRBD2. The CDR3 end lies 3 residues beyond the end of the read and is filled in from the germline J gene. Per the germline V gene, CDR1 is SGHRS and CDR2 is YFSETQ. V gave up 6 bases and J gave up 0 bases; unmatched junction bases: 9. The CDR3 consists of 16 residues.

Comment on this clone: The sequence runs out 3 residues before the end of the CDR3; the remainder is reconstructed from the germline J gene. The rearrangement uses TRBV5-1 and TRBJ2-1; 7 nucleotides match TRBD2. Trimming at V came to 1 base and at J to 6 bases, leaving 7 bases not matched to a gene. This CDR3 spans 15 amino acids. Germline V gene sequence: CDR1 SGHRS, CDR2 YFSETQ. The CDR3 DNA, read in part, is TGCGCCAGCAGCTTGATGGGCGGGGGTGGCAATGAG. This encodes CASSLMGGGGNE. The CDR3 reads in full as CASSLMGGGGNEQFF.

On this clone itself: With the read ending 3 residues before the CDR3 end, the germline J gene is used to fill in that end. The rearrangement uses TRBV6-2 or TRBV6-3 and TRBJ2-3; D gene unclear. Germline V gene data show CDR1 as MNHEY and CDR2 as SVGEGT. The CDR3 length is 12 residues. CDR3 DNA (partial): TGTGCCAGCAGCAAAAGGGTTGAGACG. As protein: CASSKRVET. The CDR3, in full, reads CASSKRVETQYF.

Concerning this clone: The CDR3 end falls 3 residues outside the read, so it is completed with the germline J gene. The genes are TRBV7-6 and TRBJ2-1, with 8 bases aligning to TRBD1. CDR1 and CDR2 (germline): SGHVS, FNYEAQ. J lost 4 bases, V lost 5 bases, and 10 bases had no gene match. This CDR3 region has 16 residues. CDR3 region: CASSVGTGLPYNEQFF. The CDR3 bases that were read are TGTGCCAGCAGCGTCGGGACAGGATTACCTTACAATGAG.

On this clone: From the germline J gene comes the end of the CDR3, since the read stops 3 residues before it. The chain is built from TRBV7-8 and TRBJ1-2; no clear D gene. Germline lookup yields CDR1 SGHVS and CDR2 FQNEAQ. This CDR3 is built from 16 residues. CDR3 bases read: TGTGCCAGCAGCTTACTAGCGGGAGGGCTTCAGGATGAC. This sequence encodes CASSLLAGGLQDD. The complete CDR3 protein is CASSLLAGGLQDDYTF.

The CDR3: CASSPSGQGEATYEQYF. The sequenced part of the CDR3 DNA is TGCGCCAGCAGCCCTTCCGGACAGGGGGAGGCTACGTACGAG. This sequence joins TRBV5-1 and TRBJ2-7, with TRBD1 matching 10 bases. The CDR3 is cut off 3 residues early in the read; its end comes from the germline J gene. Trimming removed 4 bases from V and 4 bases from J; junction bases left unmatched: 14. The CDR3 has 17 amino acids. Germline lookup yields CDR1 SGHRS and CDR2 YFSETQ.

Regarding this clone: Read coverage stops 3 residues before the CDR3 terminus; the germline J gene supplies the remainder. The chain couples TRBV5-1 to TRBJ1-5, with TRBD1 matching 7 bases. V dropped 0 bases and J dropped 7; count of bases not matched to a gene: 4. The CDR3 contains 14 residues. Looked up from germline, CDR1 is SGHRS and CDR2 is YFSETQ. CDR3 residues: CASSLGGDRQPQHF. The sequenced part of the CDR3 DNA is TGCGCCAGCAGCTTGGGCGGGGACAGACAGCCC.